Shown below are 18 T cell receptor beta chains from a single sample sequenced in a study of blood T cell repertoires in COVID-19. The method was immunoSEQ multiplex PCR; TCRdb's version includes in-frame clones alone and lacks a portion of them. The sample includes about 360,000 clones, around nine tenths seen only once; the top ten take roughly 6.6%. The sample was peripheral blood. Every receptor here comes from a woman aged 55-69 years with COVID-19, enrolled during active disease.

The V and J genes are TRBV6-5 and TRBJ1-1; TRBD1 aligns across 8 bases. Per germline, CDR1 MNHEY and CDR2 SVGAGI. Trimming cost V 10 bases and J 3 bases; bases outside gene matches: 13. CDR3 length equals 15 residues. The CDR3 reads CATLEQGEFDTEAFF. The CDR3 DNA follows: TGTGCCACACTAGAACAGGGGGAGTTTGACACTGAAGCTTTCTTT.

The chain has TRBV27 and TRBJ1-2, with D perhaps matching TRBD1 (6 bases). This CDR3 comprises 14 residues. The germline V gene has CDR1 MNHEY and CDR2 SMNVEV (reference sequence). The ends were cut back, 7 bases at V and 2 bases at J, with 14 bases in the middle. CDR3 DNA sequence: TGTGCCAGCACCGAGAGGGGGGGGAACTATGGCTACACCTTC. Amino acids: CASTERGGNYGYTF.

The chain uses TRBV2 and TRBJ1-5; no reliable D call. CDR3 length: 14 amino acids. Trimming removed 2 bases at V and 9 bases at J, with 14 bases between. Germline V gene data show CDR1 as SNHLY and CDR2 as FYNNEI. The chain's CDR3 is CASSEWALQAPQHF. Here the CDR3 DNA reads TGTGCCAGCAGTGAATGGGCCCTTCAGGCGCCCCAGCATTTT.

The chain uses TRBV10-3 and TRBJ2-1, with 7 bases lining up with TRBD2. V lost 6 bases, J lost 3 bases, and 8 bases stayed unmatched. Germline CDR1 ENHRY, CDR2 SYGVKD. The CDR3 contains 15 residues. CDR3 nucleotide sequence: TGTGCCATCAGGGGGGGGTCTAGGGACTACAATGAGCAGTTCTTC. Encoded protein: CAIRGGSRDYNEQFF.

The rearrangement links TRBV6-4 to TRBJ2-7; D may be TRBD1 (6 bases). Trimming took 4 bases from V and 5 from J, leaving 12 bases between them. Germline CDR1 MRHNA, CDR2 SNTAGT. The CDR3 sequence is 13 residues long. The CDR3: CASSGRGKNEQYF. The CDR3 DNA is TGTGCCAGCAGTGGAAGGGGGAAGAACGAGCAGTACTTC.

The CDR3 loop is CASSLRDRELTQYF. For the CDR3, the DNA is TGCGCCAGCAGCCTCCGGGACAGGGAGTTAACCCAGTACTTC. This chain links TRBV5-1 with TRBJ2-5, with TRBD1 identical over 9 bases. V was clipped by 4 bases and J by 8 bases; unmatched bases: 9. The CDR3 is 14 residues long. The germline gives CDR1 SGHRS, CDR2 YFSETQ. The whole variable domain, filled in from reference TRBV5-1 and TRBJ2-5, reads KAGVTQTPRYLIKTRGQQVTLSCSPISGHRSVSWYQQTPGQGLQFLFEYFSETQRNKGNFPGRFSGRQFSNSRSEMNVSTLELGDSALYLCASSLRDRELTQYFGPGTRLLVL.

The genes are TRBV18 and TRBJ1-2; 9 bases match TRBD1. This CDR3 is 12 amino acids long. V lost 5 bases and J lost 13; bases outside the gene matches: 8. Germline CDR1 reads KGHSH; CDR2 reads LQKENI. The CDR3 reads CASSSPGQGRTF. In nucleotides, the CDR3 is TGTGCCAGCTCATCCCCGGGACAGGGACGCACCTTC.

This chain joins TRBV6-5 and TRBJ2-7, with 8 bases matching TRBD1. Germline CDR1 and CDR2: MNHEY and SVGAGI. The CDR3 length is 14 residues. With 6 bases clipped from V and 3 bases from J, the junction kept 7 bases outside the gene matches. The CDR3 loop reads CASRGGQAGYEQYF. DNA for the CDR3: TGTGCCAGCAGGGGGGGACAGGCTGGCTACGAGCAGTACTTC.

V and J are TRBV18 and TRBJ1-5, with TRBD1 matching over 7 bases. Germline V gene sequence: CDR1 KGHSH, CDR2 LQKENI. This CDR3 comprises 16 residues. Germline trimming cut 3 bases from V and 2 bases from J; bases unmatched to any gene: 7. The CDR3 is CASSPRTGEGNQPQHF. CDR3 coding DNA: TGTGCCAGCTCACCTAGGACAGGCGAGGGCAATCAGCCCCAGCATTTT.

This chain uses TRBV2 with TRBJ1-5; TRBD1 might be the D (5 bases). Germline loops: CDR1 SNHLY, CDR2 FYNNEI. Trimming took off 4 bases at V and 0 bases at J, with 10 bases between the two ends. CDR3 size: 15 residues. CDR3 sequence: CASSVQGLSNQPQHF. In nucleotides, the CDR3 is TGTGCCAGCAGTGTTCAGGGCCTTAGCAATCAGCCCCAGCATTTT.

Only one count was recorded for this clone. The CDR3 sequence is CASSQPDRGLDGYTF. The CDR3 DNA is TGCGCCAGCAGCCAACCTGACAGGGGTTTGGATGGCTACACCTTC. V gene TRBV4-3 combines with J gene TRBJ1-2, with 8 bases that match TRBD1. The CDR3 covers 15 residues. The V gene's germline CDR1 is LGHNA and CDR2 YSLEER. V lost 2 bases and J lost 6; bases outside the gene matches: 8.

Only one count was recorded for this clone. The chain has TRBV5-1 and TRBJ2-2; 7 bases are a match to TRBD2. The CDR3 spans 18 residues. After removal of 1 base from V and 0 bases from J, the junction contained 9 bases not matched to a gene. In germline, CDR1 is SGHRS, CDR2 YFSETQ. CDR3 nucleotides: TGCGCCAGCAGCTTGCACGGCGGGGGAACCGCGAACACCGGGGAGCTGTTTTTT. This gives the protein CASSLHGGGTANTGELFF.

This clone was seen a few times. The chain combines TRBV5-6 with TRBJ1-6; D uncertain. The CDR3 sequence is 19 residues long. CDR1 and CDR2 (germline): SGHDT, YYEEEE. Trimming pared 1 base from V and 0 bases from J, leaving 17 bases between. DNA of the CDR3: TGTGCCAGCAGCTTGCATCCTTCTGTCACGGGCTCCTATAATTCACCCCTCCACTTT. Translation gives CASSLHPSVTGSYNSPLHF. Full variable domain (rest looked up from reference TRBV5-6 and TRBJ1-6): DAGVTQSPTHLIKTRGQQVTLRCSPKSGHDTVSWYQQALGQGPQFIFQYYEEEERQRGNFPDRFSGHQFPNYSSELNVNALLLGDSALYLCASSLHPSVTGSYNSPLHFGNGTRLTVT.

J is TRBJ2-7 and V is TRBV18, with a weak D call TRBD1 (6 bases). Trimming removed 6 bases from V and 0 bases from J, with 15 bases in between. The CDR3 sequence is 15 residues long. Germline-derived CDR1 and CDR2 are KGHSH and LQKENI. CDR3 sequence reads: CASSPGQIYSYEQYF. The CDR3 DNA reads TGTGCCAGCTCCCCTGGACAGATTTACTCCTACGAGCAGTACTTC.

V usage is TRBV18 and J usage is TRBJ1-2; no definite D call. From germline, CDR1 is KGHSH and CDR2 LQKENI. V dropped 3 bases and J dropped 2 bases, with 10 bases sitting between them. The CDR3 is 14 amino acids. CDR3 sequence: CASSPQRYNYGYTF. The CDR3 DNA reads TGTGCCAGCTCACCTCAGAGGTACAACTATGGCTACACCTTC.

This sequence joins TRBV28 and TRBJ2-1; weak D call: TRBD1 (7 bases). V was pared by 8 bases and J by 0 bases, with 17 bases between. The germline V gene encodes CDR1 MDHEN and CDR2 SYDVKM. The CDR3 runs 16 residues. The CDR3 DNA follows: TGTGCCAGCTGTACGACGGGGGACAGCTCCTACAATGAGCAGTTCTTC. It encodes CASCTTGDSSYNEQFF.

This chain uses TRBV15 with TRBJ1-2; the match to TRBD1 covers 7 bases. The germline V gene has CDR1 LNHNV and CDR2 YYDKDF (reference sequence). V shed 8 bases, J shed 5 bases, and the junction held 11 bases outside the gene matches. There are 14 residues in the CDR3. This chain's CDR3 is CATYGTEGGYGYTF. Written as DNA, the CDR3 is TGTGCCACCTACGGGACAGAAGGTGGATATGGCTACACCTTC. The full variable domain, completed using reference TRBV15 and TRBJ1-2, is DAMVIQNPRYQVTQFGKPVTLSCSQTLNHNVMYWYQQKSSQAPKLLFHYYDKDFNNEADTPDNFQSRRPNTSFCFLDIRSPGLGDTAMYLCATYGTEGGYGYTFGSGTRLTVV.

The CDR3 DNA follows: TGTGCCAGCAGCAAAGCGCAGGGGGCTTGGGTCCAGGCCGAGCAGTACTTC. Translated: CASSKAQGAWVQAEQYF. The chain uses TRBV21-1 and TRBJ2-7; the D call in the table, TRBD1, was not verified against the DNA. TRBV21-1 is a pseudogene locus. The CDR3 has 17 residues.